The sequence of this T cell receptor (beta chain) was determined in a study of T cells after somatic rescue of genetic block. Clones were read by immunoSEQ multiplex PCR, and TCRdb kept only the in-frame ones, dropping some. The table shows roughly 92,000 clones, with approximately 90% occurring only once. Germline CDR1 is SQVTM and CDR2 is ANQGSEA. Trimming took 1 base from V and 3 from J; bases not matched to a gene: 10. The CDR3 consists of 16 residues. The chain is built from TRBV29-1 and TRBJ1-1, with 8 bases lining up with TRBD1. The receptor was isolated from a woman aged 18-29 years. The sample comprised peripheral blood mononuclear cells (PBMCs). The DNA of the CDR3 is TGCAGCGTTGAAGTGGCCCCAGGGGGCGGGGACACTGAAGCTTTCTTT. This encodes CSVEVAPGGGDTEAFF.